What follows are 9 T cell receptor beta chains derived from one specimen sequenced in a study of cytomegalovirus exposure and HLA in healthy donors. Both 60 Vbeta primers and 13 Jbeta primers went into the PCR. Sequencing used immunoSEQ multiplex PCR; TCRdb keeps in-frame clones, though not all of them. The sample records 130,000 or so clones, about 9.1% being singletons. The specimen sequenced was PBMCs. All receptors derive from a middle-aged woman in good health and CMV-seropositive.

This clone appeared a few times. The chain carries TRBV4-1 and TRBJ2-7, with D possibly being TRBD2 (6 bases). Trimming took off 1 base at V and 9 bases at J, with 19 bases between the two ends. The CDR3 runs to 15 residues. Germline V lookup: CDR1 MGHRA, CDR2 YSYEKL. CDR3 amino acids: CASSQGREQPTRQYF. As DNA, the CDR3 is TGCGCCAGCAGCCAAGGGCGGGAACAACCTACGAGGCAGTACTTC.

V usage is TRBV6-5 and J usage is TRBJ2-5; TRBD2 agrees at 9 bases. The assigned J gene may be wrong: the sequence end matches TRBJ2-7 better. The CDR3 contains 16 residues. CDR1 is MNHEY and CDR2 is SVGAGI in the germline V gene. The CDR3, as DNA: TGTGCCAGCAGTTACTCGGCTAGCGGGGTCTCCTACGAGCAGTACTTC. It is translated as CASSYSASGVSYEQYF.

Of note for this clone: Other nucleotide sequences in the sample specify the same CDR3. CDR3 loop: CASSLSRGGELFF. Written as DNA, the CDR3 is TGTGCCAGCAGCTTATCTCGAGGCGGGGAGCTGTTTTTT. This chain links TRBV7-8 with TRBJ2-2, with D uncertain. The V end was cut by 2 bases, the J end by 7 bases, with 8 bases between. The germline CDR1 and CDR2 sequences are SGHVS and FQNEAQ. CDR3 length: 13 amino acids.

The J gene is TRBJ1-3, the V gene TRBV11-2; 9 bases line up with TRBD1. Germline CDR1 is SGHAT and CDR2 is FQNNGV. J lost 3 bases, V lost 4 bases, and 10 bases had no gene match. The CDR3 extends over 17 amino acids. The CDR3 sequence: CASSSWYRGRGGNTIYF. The CDR3 nucleotides read TGTGCCAGCAGCTCATGGTACAGGGGGCGAGGTGGAAACACCATATATTTT.

This rearrangement joins TRBV2 to TRBJ1-1, with a possible D match to TRBD1 (6 bases). Germline CDR1 is SNHLY and CDR2 is FYNNEI. This CDR3 is built from 18 residues. V was trimmed by 3 bases and J by 0 bases, leaving 20 bases between them. CDR3 sequence reads: CASSDYRDIFFMNTEAFF. The CDR3 bases are TGTGCCAGCAGTGATTACAGGGACATATTTTTCATGAACACTGAAGCTTTCTTT. The variable domain in full, with the rest retrieved from reference TRBV2 and TRBJ1-1, is EPEVTQTPSHQVTQMGQEVILRCVPISNHLYFYWYRQILGQKVEFLVSFYNNEISEKSEIFDDQFSVERPDGSNFTLKIRSTKLEDSAMYFCASSDYRDIFFMNTEAFFGQGTRLTVV.

The chain links TRBV7-2 to TRBJ2-7; TRBD2 matches 10 bases. The ends lost 4 bases at V and 2 bases at J; junction bases unmatched: 8. The length of the CDR3 is 16 residues. Germline loops: CDR1 SGHTA, CDR2 FQGNSA. The CDR3 nucleotides read TGTGCCAGCAGCTCGACTAGCGGGTCCCCTACCTACGAGCAGTACTTC. Translating it yields CASSSTSGSPTYEQYF. Using reference TRBV7-2 and TRBJ2-7 for the parts outside the CDR3, the full variable domain is GAGVSQSPSNKVTEKGKDVELRCDPISGHTALYWYRQSLGQGLEFLIYFQGNSAPDKSGLPSDRFSAERTGGSVSTLTIQRTQQEDSAVYLCASSSTSGSPTYEQYFGPGTRLTVT.

This chain uses TRBV4-2 with TRBJ2-5, with TRBD1 identical over 10 bases. Germline V lookup: CDR1 LGHNA, CDR2 YNFKEQ. J lost 5 bases, V lost 0 bases, and 15 bases had no gene match. The CDR3 consists of 19 residues. The DNA of the CDR3 is TGTGCCAGCAGCCAAGATAGGTTTACGGGACAGGGGCAGGAGGAGACCCAGTACTTC. Protein sequence: CASSQDRFTGQGQEETQYF.

This clone came up a few times. The gene calls are TRBV12-5 and TRBJ1-2, with a weak D call TRBD1 (5 bases). CDR1 and CDR2 from the germline V gene are LGHNT and FRNRAP. Trimming pared 3 bases from V and 4 bases from J, leaving 18 bases between. The CDR3 is made up of 16 amino acids. CDR3 residues: CASGFPPPTDTYGYTF. The CDR3 DNA reads as TGTGCTAGTGGTTTCCCCCCCCCGACAGATACCTATGGCTACACCTTC.

This clone showed up just a few times. The V call is TRBV10-2, the J call TRBJ2-3; a possible D gene is TRBD2 (5 bases). V lost 6 bases and J 4 bases, leaving 17 bases between the germline ends. Germline V gives CDR1 WSHSY, CDR2 SAAADI. This CDR3 spans 15 amino acids. The CDR3 is CASSQRAGLADTQYF. In DNA, the CDR3 is TGCGCCAGCAGCCAACGGGCCGGACTGGCAGATACGCAGTATTTT.